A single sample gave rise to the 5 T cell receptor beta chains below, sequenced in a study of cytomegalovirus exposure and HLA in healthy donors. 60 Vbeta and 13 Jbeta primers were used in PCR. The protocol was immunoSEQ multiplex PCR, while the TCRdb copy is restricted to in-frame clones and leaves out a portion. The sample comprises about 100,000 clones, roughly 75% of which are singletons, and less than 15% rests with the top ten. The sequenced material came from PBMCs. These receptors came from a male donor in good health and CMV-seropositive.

Here the CDR3 reads CASRTGGIFTDTQYF. CDR3 DNA sequence: TGTGCCAGCAGGACAGGGGGCATATTCACAGATACGCAGTATTTT. The chain links TRBV6-5 to TRBJ2-3; 10 bases line up with TRBD1. The junction had 5 bases not matched to a gene; V was cut back by 6 bases and J by 2 bases. Looked up from germline, CDR1 is MNHEY and CDR2 is SVGAGI. The CDR3 length is 15 residues.

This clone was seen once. As DNA, the CDR3 is TGTGCCAGCAGCCCCGTGGACAGAACCCACGAGCAGTACTTC. Its translation: CASSPVDRTHEQYF. This chain uses TRBV11-2 with TRBJ2-7; D may be TRBD1 (6 bases). Germline CDR1 and CDR2: SGHAT and FQNNGV. The CDR3 sequence is 14 residues long. Trimming stripped 5 bases from V and 5 bases from J, with 16 bases between.

In DNA, the CDR3 is TGTGCCAGCAGTTACGGATCTGGAGGGAACACTGAAGCTTTCTTT. Residues: CASSYGSGGNTEAFF. This chain connects TRBV6-6 to TRBJ1-1; D unresolved. Germline lookup yields CDR1 MNHNY and CDR2 SVGAGI (reference sequence). Trimming left V 2 bases short and J 1 base short, with 11 bases between. The CDR3 spans 15 residues.

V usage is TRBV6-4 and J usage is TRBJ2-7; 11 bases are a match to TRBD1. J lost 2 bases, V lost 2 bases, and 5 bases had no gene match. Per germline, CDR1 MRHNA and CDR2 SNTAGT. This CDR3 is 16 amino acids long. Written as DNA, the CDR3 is TGTGCCAGCAGTGACCTGAAGGGACAGGGGGCCTACGAGCAGTACTTC. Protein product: CASSDLKGQGAYEQYF.

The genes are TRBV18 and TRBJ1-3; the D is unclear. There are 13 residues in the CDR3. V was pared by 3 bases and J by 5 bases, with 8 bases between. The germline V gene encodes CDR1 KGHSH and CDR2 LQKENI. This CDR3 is CASSPGARNTIYF. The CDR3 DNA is TGTGCCAGCTCACCGGGAGCCCGAAACACCATATATTTT.